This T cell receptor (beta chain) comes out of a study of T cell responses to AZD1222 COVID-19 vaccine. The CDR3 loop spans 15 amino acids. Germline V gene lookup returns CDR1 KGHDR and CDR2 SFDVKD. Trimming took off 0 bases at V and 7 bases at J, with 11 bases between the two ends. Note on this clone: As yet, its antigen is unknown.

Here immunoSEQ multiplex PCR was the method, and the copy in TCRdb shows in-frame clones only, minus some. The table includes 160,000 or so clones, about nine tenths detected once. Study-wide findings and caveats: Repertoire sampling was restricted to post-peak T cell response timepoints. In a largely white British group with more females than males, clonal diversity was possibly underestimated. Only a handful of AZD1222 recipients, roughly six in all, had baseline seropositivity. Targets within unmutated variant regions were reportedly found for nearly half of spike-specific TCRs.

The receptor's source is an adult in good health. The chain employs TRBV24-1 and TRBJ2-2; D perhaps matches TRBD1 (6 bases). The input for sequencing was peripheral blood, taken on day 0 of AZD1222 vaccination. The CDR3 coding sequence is TGTGCCACCAGTGATTTGTGGGGGCGTGGCGGGGAGCTGTTTTTT. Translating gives CATSDLWGRGGELFF.